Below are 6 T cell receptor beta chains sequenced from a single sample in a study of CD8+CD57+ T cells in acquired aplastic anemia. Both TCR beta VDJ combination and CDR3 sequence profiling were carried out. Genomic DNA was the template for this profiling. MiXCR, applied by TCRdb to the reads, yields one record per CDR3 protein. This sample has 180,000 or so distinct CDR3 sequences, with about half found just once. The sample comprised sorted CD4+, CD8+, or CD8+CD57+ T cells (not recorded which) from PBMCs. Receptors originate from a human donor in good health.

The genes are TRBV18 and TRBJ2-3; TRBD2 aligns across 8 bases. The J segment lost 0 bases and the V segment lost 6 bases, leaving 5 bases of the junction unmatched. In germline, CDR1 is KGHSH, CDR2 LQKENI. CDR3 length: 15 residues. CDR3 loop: CASSLAGGSTDTQYF. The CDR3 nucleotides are TGTGCCAGCTCCCTAGCGGGTGGGAGCACAGATACGCAGTATTTT.

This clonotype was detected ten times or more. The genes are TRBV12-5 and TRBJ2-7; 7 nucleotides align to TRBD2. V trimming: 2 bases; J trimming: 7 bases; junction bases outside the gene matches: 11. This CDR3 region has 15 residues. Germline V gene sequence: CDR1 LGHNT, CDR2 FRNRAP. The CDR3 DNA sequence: TGTGCTAGTGGTTTGACCTTTTCGGGAGGTGGAGAGCAGTACTTC. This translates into CASGLTFSGGGEQYF.

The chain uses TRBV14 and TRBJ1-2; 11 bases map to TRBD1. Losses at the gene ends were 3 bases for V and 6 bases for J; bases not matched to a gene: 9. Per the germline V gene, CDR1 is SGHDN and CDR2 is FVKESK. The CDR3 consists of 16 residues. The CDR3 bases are TGTGCCAGCAGCCAGCACCTACCGGGACAGGGGGATGGCTACACCTTC. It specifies CASSQHLPGQGDGYTF.

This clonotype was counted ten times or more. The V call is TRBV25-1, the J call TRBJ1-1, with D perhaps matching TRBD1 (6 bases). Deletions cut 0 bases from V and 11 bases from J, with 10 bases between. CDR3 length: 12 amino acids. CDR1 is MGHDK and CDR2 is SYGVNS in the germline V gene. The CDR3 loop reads CASSEYKGEAFF. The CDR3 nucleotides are TGTGCCAGCAGTGAATATAAGGGGGAGGCTTTCTTT.

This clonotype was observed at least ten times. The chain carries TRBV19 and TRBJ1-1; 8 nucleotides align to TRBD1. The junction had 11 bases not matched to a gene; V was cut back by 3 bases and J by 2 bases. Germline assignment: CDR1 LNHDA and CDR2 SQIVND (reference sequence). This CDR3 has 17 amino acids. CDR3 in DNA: TGTGCCAGTAGTATCCCCAGGACAGGGCCAATCAACACTGAAGCTTTCTTT. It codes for CASSIPRTGPINTEAFF.

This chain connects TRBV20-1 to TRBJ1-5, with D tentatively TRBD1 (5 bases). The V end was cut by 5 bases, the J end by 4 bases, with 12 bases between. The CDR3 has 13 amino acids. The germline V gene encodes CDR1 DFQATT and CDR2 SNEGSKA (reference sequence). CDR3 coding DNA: TGCAGTGCTGCCGGGACCGCAAATCAGCCCCAGCATTTT. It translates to CSAAGTANQPQHF.